The present TCR beta chain was sequenced within a study of regulatory dendritic cells for organ transplantation. The table lists this clone with a count of one. What it recognizes is unknown. V was trimmed by 3 bases and J by 1 base, leaving 11 bases between them. Germline V gives CDR1 MNHEY, CDR2 SMNVEV (reference sequence). CDR3 size: 15 residues. Memory T cells were CD45RO+, naive were CD45RA+, sorted by FACS. Overall study results and limits: The most alloreactive TCR clonotypes were found in resting memory CD8+ cells. Memory CD8+ T cells were the most oligoclonal; naive cells were highly diverse. Considerable individual heterogeneity was seen in alloreactive memory CD8+ T cells.

Clones were read by immunoSEQ multiplex PCR, and TCRdb kept only the in-frame ones, dropping some. The profile shows fewer than 40,000 clones, about 93% of them singletons. The rearrangement links TRBV27 to TRBJ2-3; a possible D gene is TRBD1 (6 bases). The TCR originated in a human donor in good health. The specimen was naive CD8+ T cells from blood. The subset is: CD45RA+ naive T cells. This CDR3 is CASSLGARGTDTQYF. The CDR3 nucleotides read TGTGCCAGCAGTTTGGGGGCCAGGGGCACAGATACGCAGTATTTT.